This entry lists 28 T cell receptor beta chains sequenced from one sample in a study of cytomegalovirus exposure and HLA in healthy donors. PCR involved 60 Vbeta and 13 Jbeta primers. This table comes from immunoSEQ multiplex PCR, and its TCRdb copy is limited to in-frame clones, with some not included. The sample includes 45,000 to 55,000 clones, 80% of them seen just once. Sequenced sample: PBMCs. Every receptor here comes from a man aged 25-45 years in good health and CMV-seropositive.

This sequence joins TRBV5-6 and TRBJ1-1, with 9 bases fitting TRBD1. V lost 3 bases and J lost 11; bases outside the gene matches: 8. Germline-derived CDR1 and CDR2 are SGHDT and YYEEEE. There are 13 residues in the CDR3. CDR3 loop: CASSWTGDLEAFF. CDR3 coding DNA: TGTGCCAGCAGCTGGACAGGGGACCTTGAGGCTTTCTTT.

The genes are TRBV18 and TRBJ2-1; 9 nucleotides align to TRBD2. Trimming removed 6 bases from V and 9 bases from J; junction bases left unmatched: 18. The germline CDR1 and CDR2 sequences are KGHSH and LQKENI. The CDR3 totals 17 residues. In DNA form, the CDR3 reads TGTGCCAGCTCGCAGACCCTCCTGACTAGCGGCGAGAGTGAGCAGTTCTTC. Translation: CASSQTLLTSGESEQFF.

The rearrangement uses TRBV30 and TRBJ2-5; D is perhaps TRBD1 (5 bases). Trimming took off 1 base at V and 2 bases at J, with 8 bases between the two ends. The CDR3 loop spans 13 amino acids. CDR1 is GTSNPN, CDR2 SVGIG, per germline (reference sequence). The chain's CDR3 is CAWSGQLQETQYF. The CDR3 DNA reads TGTGCCTGGAGTGGACAGTTACAAGAGACCCAGTACTTC. Supplemented by reference TRBV30 and TRBJ2-5, the full variable domain reads SQTIHQWPATLVQPVGSPLSLECTVEGTSNPNLYWYRQAAGRGLQLLFYSVGIGQISSEVPQNLSASRPQDRQFILSSKKLLLSDSGFYLCAWSGQLQETQYFGPGTRLLVL.

The chain links TRBV4-1 to TRBJ1-1, with 7 nucleotides matching TRBD1. The CDR3 is 15 residues long. In germline, CDR1 is MGHRA, CDR2 YSYEKL. The V and J ends lost 2 bases and 4 bases, in that order; junction bases with no gene match: 7. CDR3 loop: CASSQKSQGTTEAFF. The CDR3 nucleotides are TGCGCCAGCAGCCAAAAGTCACAGGGGACCACTGAAGCTTTCTTT.

The rearrangement joins TRBV18 to TRBJ1-5; TRBD1 might be the D (5 bases). Germline loops: CDR1 KGHSH, CDR2 LQKENI. The CDR3 is 15 amino acids. Trimming shortened V by 5 bases and J by 1 base, and 12 bases separated the two germline ends. CDR3 loop: CASSTDTISNQPQHF. The CDR3 DNA reads as TGTGCCAGCTCAACGGACACGATAAGCAATCAGCCCCAGCATTTT.

The J gene is TRBJ2-1, the V gene TRBV28, with 8 bases matching TRBD2. V lost 4 bases, J lost 4 bases, and 9 bases stayed unmatched. Germline CDR1 and CDR2: MDHEN and SYDVKM. The CDR3 runs to 16 residues. This chain's CDR3 is CASSYAGTREYNEQFF. The CDR3 bases are TGTGCCAGCAGTTACGCCGGGACTAGGGAATACAATGAGCAGTTCTTC.

A single count supports this clone. The chain employs TRBV18 and TRBJ1-2; D is uncertain. The CDR3 has 14 residues. Trimming removed 4 bases from V and 2 bases from J, with 11 bases in between. The germline V gene has CDR1 KGHSH and CDR2 LQKENI. The CDR3 bases are TGTGCCAGCTCACTACGGACTGACAACTATGGCTACACCTTC. Its translation: CASSLRTDNYGYTF.

The gene calls are TRBV5-1 and TRBJ2-7; a weak D match, TRBD2 (6 bases). V dropped 0 bases and J dropped 0 bases, with 13 bases sitting between them. The CDR3 extends over 16 amino acids. The germline V gene encodes CDR1 SGHRS and CDR2 YFSETQ. The CDR3 coding sequence is TGCGCCAGCAGCTTGGCCGTGGCGGGGAGCTCCTACGAGCAGTACTTC. Its translation: CASSLAVAGSSYEQYF.

V and J are TRBV7-6 and TRBJ2-1, with 9 positions matching TRBD2. Germline CDR1 reads SGHVS; CDR2 reads FNYEAQ. V lost 5 bases, J lost 7 bases, and 9 bases stayed unmatched. The CDR3 spans 15 residues. Here the CDR3 reads CASSPGTSSTNEQFF. DNA of the CDR3: TGTGCCAGCAGCCCCGGGACTAGCAGTACAAATGAGCAGTTCTTC.

The genes are TRBV15 and TRBJ2-4, with D unresolved. The CDR3 extends over 15 amino acids. With 2 bases removed from V and 6 bases from J, the gap between germline ends came to 14 bases. Germline CDR1 is LNHNV and CDR2 is YYDKDF (reference sequence). The CDR3 DNA reads as TGTGCCACCAGCAGATTTCAACAGACCCTAAACATTCAGTACTTC. It specifies CATSRFQQTLNIQYF.

With respect to this clone: This sample also contains other DNA sequences that code for the same CDR3. The chain couples TRBV29-1 to TRBJ1-5; D is unclear. The CDR3 loop spans 13 amino acids. Trimming removed 6 bases at V and 1 base at J, with 10 bases between. CDR1 and CDR2 (germline): SQVTM, ANQGSEA. CDR3 sequence (DNA): TGCAGCGTAGGTGGCGGAAGCAATCAGCCCCAGCATTTT. This sequence encodes CSVGGGSNQPQHF.

V and J are TRBV30 and TRBJ1-1; 8 bases agree with TRBD1. CDR1 GTSNPN and CDR2 SVGIG come from the germline V gene (reference sequence). J gave up 6 bases and V 6 bases, and 12 bases lay outside the gene matches. This CDR3 spans 14 amino acids. The CDR3 DNA reads as TGTGCCTGCCGTTACAGGGGGGTAAGTCCTGAAGCTTTCTTT. Its translation: CACRYRGVSPEAFF.

For the CDR3, the DNA is TGTGCCAGTAGTTCCTGGACAGACAATGAGCAGTTCTTC. This sequence encodes CASSSWTDNEQFF. The chain is built from TRBV19 and TRBJ2-1; maybe TRBD1 (6 bases). The germline V and J ends were trimmed by 5 bases and 5 bases, with 10 bases remaining between them. CDR3 length equals 13 residues. Germline loops: CDR1 LNHDA, CDR2 SQIVND (reference sequence).

This sequence joins TRBV2 and TRBJ1-2; no reliable D call. The germline V gene has CDR1 SNHLY and CDR2 FYNNEI. This CDR3 is 12 amino acids long. Trimming cost V 3 bases and J 4 bases, with 6 bases left between them. The CDR3 sequence: CASSDSFYGYTF. CDR3 DNA: TGTGCCAGCAGTGACTCTTTCTATGGCTACACCTTC.

This sequence joins TRBV15 and TRBJ1-5, with D perhaps matching TRBD1 (6 bases). In germline, CDR1 is LNHNV, CDR2 YYDKDF (reference sequence). V was trimmed by 0 bases and J by 3 bases, leaving 18 bases between them. This CDR3 spans 18 amino acids. The CDR3 here is CATSRDKKQGLPNQPQHF. The CDR3 DNA follows: TGTGCCACCAGCAGAGATAAGAAACAGGGCCTGCCCAATCAGCCCCAGCATTTT.

The V and J genes are TRBV5-5 and TRBJ1-4; D unclear. The CDR3 loop spans 14 amino acids. The ends were cut back, 1 base at V and 7 bases at J, with 11 bases in the middle. CDR1 is SGHKS and CDR2 is YYEKEE in the germline V gene (reference sequence). The CDR3 bases are TGTGCCAGCAGCTTGTCCCCTCTCCGTGAAAAACTGTTTTTT. It yields the protein CASSLSPLREKLFF.

The chain combines TRBV9 with TRBJ2-2; 9 positions agree with TRBD2. With V trimmed by 2 bases and J by 0 bases, 8 bases remained unmatched. The CDR3 covers 18 residues. Looked up from germline, CDR1 is SGDLS and CDR2 is YYNGEE. This chain's CDR3 is CASSVKSGGTTNTGELFF. The DNA for the CDR3 is TGTGCCAGCAGCGTTAAAAGCGGGGGGACTACGAACACCGGGGAGCTGTTTTTT.

The chain joins TRBV10-3 to TRBJ1-2; no clear D. Trimming stripped 2 bases from V and 3 bases from J, with 10 bases between. The CDR3 covers 14 residues. Germline loops: CDR1 ENHRY, CDR2 SYGVKD. DNA for the CDR3: TGTGCCATCAGTGAGCGGGGAGCGGACTATGGCTACACCTTC. This sequence encodes CAISERGADYGYTF.

The chain is built from TRBV6-5 and TRBJ1-2; D is perhaps TRBD1 (5 bases). Germline CDR1 reads MNHEY; CDR2 reads SVGAGI. The CDR3 sequence is 15 residues long. The V gene lost 0 bases and the J gene lost 4 bases, with 12 bases spanning the gap. The CDR3 here is CASSYSETVIYGYTF. CDR3 coding DNA: TGTGCCAGCAGTTACTCGGAGACAGTTATCTATGGCTACACCTTC.

The chain is built from TRBV10-3 and TRBJ1-1; D is ambiguous. The germline V and J ends were trimmed by 3 bases and 4 bases, with 21 bases remaining between them. The CDR3 length is 17 residues. CDR1 is ENHRY, CDR2 SYGVKD, per germline. The CDR3 sequence: CAISDTRVVRRGTEAFF. The CDR3 region has the DNA TGTGCCATCAGTGATACTAGGGTAGTCCGTCGGGGCACTGAAGCTTTCTTT.

The chain uses TRBV7-2 and TRBJ1-2; D gene uncertain. V lost 2 bases and J lost 6, with 13 bases in between. The CDR3 is 14 amino acids. Looked up from germline, CDR1 is SGHTA and CDR2 is FQGNSA. The CDR3 is CASSLLLSGNGYTF. In nucleotides, the CDR3 is TGTGCCAGCAGCTTACTTTTGTCAGGCAATGGCTACACCTTC. The whole variable domain, remainder taken from reference TRBV7-2 and TRBJ1-2, is GAGVSQSPSNKVTEKGKDVELRCDPISGHTALYWYRQSLGQGLEFLIYFQGNSAPDKSGLPSDRFSAERTGGSVSTLTIQRTQQEDSAVYLCASSLLLSGNGYTFGSGTRLTVV.

V is TRBV6-5 and J is TRBJ1-1; the D is unclear. The ends were cut back, 7 bases at V and 1 base at J, with 10 bases in the middle. The CDR3 is made up of 13 amino acids. Germline loops: CDR1 MNHEY, CDR2 SVGAGI. CDR3 in DNA: TGTGCCAGCATGAGGCTTGGGAACACTGAAGCTTTCTTT. Encoded protein: CASMRLGNTEAFF.

The chain has TRBV7-9 and TRBJ1-2; 8 positions agree with TRBD1. CDR1 and CDR2 (germline): SEHNR, FQNEAQ (reference sequence). This CDR3 has 15 amino acids. J was trimmed by 5 bases and V by 4 bases; bases with no gene match: 9. DNA of the CDR3: TGTGCCAGCAGCTCAGCCGAGACAGGGGAATATGGCTACACCTTC. It codes for CASSSAETGEYGYTF.

J is TRBJ2-7 and V is TRBV5-6, with 7 bases identical to TRBD1. Trimming took 5 bases from V and 3 from J; bases not matched to a gene: 8. Germline assignment: CDR1 SGHDT and CDR2 YYEEEE. This CDR3 comprises 14 residues. CDR3 nucleotide sequence: TGTGCCAGCAGGCCGGGACAGTGGCGCTACGAGCAGTACTTC. Protein sequence: CASRPGQWRYEQYF.

A few counts support this clone. This chain uses TRBV10-3 with TRBJ1-4; D is perhaps TRBD1 (5 bases). Germline V lookup: CDR1 ENHRY, CDR2 SYGVKD. The CDR3 has 13 amino acids. V was clipped by 6 bases and J by 4 bases, with 9 bases between them. This CDR3 reads CAIRTEYNEKLFF. In nucleotides, the CDR3 is TGTGCCATCAGGACAGAATATAATGAAAAACTGTTTTTT.

This chain connects TRBV2 to TRBJ2-5, with D uncertain. Germline CDR1 and CDR2: SNHLY and FYNNEI. V shed 7 bases and J shed 3 bases, with 9 bases lying between them. The CDR3 covers 12 residues. Here the CDR3 reads CASTPREETQYF. The CDR3 coding sequence is TGTGCCAGCACGCCCCGGGAAGAGACCCAGTACTTC.

The V and J genes are TRBV5-1 and TRBJ1-6; 12 bases agree with TRBD1. This CDR3 spans 16 amino acids. Germline V gene lookup returns CDR1 SGHRS and CDR2 YFSETQ. V shed 2 bases and J 7 bases; nucleotides not matched to a gene: 4. The CDR3 region is CASSFRDRGPNSPLHF. DNA for the CDR3: TGCGCCAGCAGCTTCCGGGACAGGGGGCCAAATTCACCCCTCCACTTT.

The chain is built from TRBV11-2 and TRBJ1-6; D not certain. Germline assignment: CDR1 SGHAT and CDR2 FQNNGV. Trimming took off 0 bases at V and 7 bases at J, with 10 bases between the two ends. This CDR3 has 15 residues. The DNA of the CDR3 is TGTGCCAGCAGCTTAGAGGTTGCGAGCAATTCACCCCTCCACTTT. As protein: CASSLEVASNSPLHF.